This is a list of T cell receptor beta chains from one sample in a study of T cells of healthy individuals. MiXCR, run by TCRdb on the 5' RACE reads, gives a single entry per CDR3 protein. Among around 40,000 distinct CDR3 sequences, 3.5% to 5.5% were seen once, and the ten largest hold more than 8%. These receptors originate from a human donor in good health. Both conserved end residues are part of each CDR3. The order of the fields is D gene, V gene, clone size, J gene, CDR3 DNA, CDR3 protein. A D gene is named only where the DNA matches it firmly. Clone size appears in some rows only: once, few, many, or a class for an expanded clone.

d_call: .; v_call: TRBV6-2/TRBV6-3; clone_size: many; j_call: TRBJ2-1; cdr3_nt: TGTGCCAGCAGCCCGGGGCTATGGGCCTCTAACAATGAGCAGTTCTTC; cdr3_aa: CASSPGLWASNNEQFF
d_call: TRBD1; v_call: TRBV7-8; clone_size: many; j_call: TRBJ1-5; cdr3_nt: TGTGCCAGCAGCCGAAAGGGGACAGGAATCAATCAGCCCCAGCATTTT; cdr3_aa: CASSRKGTGINQPQHF
d_call: .; v_call: TRBV20-1; clone_size: many; j_call: TRBJ1-5; cdr3_nt: TGCAGTGCTGGTACGGGCAATCAGCCCCAGCATTTT; cdr3_aa: CSAGTGNQPQHF
d_call: .; v_call: TRBV7-8; clone_size: .; j_call: TRBJ2-7; cdr3_nt: TGTGCCAGCAGCTATTTGGCGCGGTACGAGCAGTACTTC; cdr3_aa: CASSYLARYEQYF
d_call: TRBD2; v_call: TRBV6-2/TRBV6-3; clone_size: .; j_call: TRBJ2-1; cdr3_nt: TGTGCCAGCGGTCTAGCGGGAGGGCCCAATGAGCAGTTCTTC; cdr3_aa: CASGLAGGPNEQFF
d_call: .; v_call: TRBV9; clone_size: few; j_call: TRBJ2-1; cdr3_nt: TGTGCCAGCAGCGTAGCTGCGCTAAGCTCCTACAATGAGCAGTTCTTC; cdr3_aa: CASSVAALSSYNEQFF
d_call: .; v_call: TRBV9; clone_size: few; j_call: TRBJ2-5; cdr3_nt: TGTGCCAGCAGCGTAGGGGCCAGTCAAGAGACCCAGTACTTC; cdr3_aa: CASSVGASQETQYF
d_call: .; v_call: TRBV20-1; clone_size: many; j_call: TRBJ1-5; cdr3_nt: TGCAGTGCTAGAGATCGCGACAGTAGCAATCAGCCCCAGCATTTT; cdr3_aa: CSARDRDSSNQPQHF
d_call: TRBD2; v_call: TRBV6-5; clone_size: few; j_call: TRBJ2-3; cdr3_nt: TGTGCCAGCAGTTACGTGCGGGAGGGCACAGATACGCAGTATTTT; cdr3_aa: CASSYVREGTDTQYF
d_call: TRBD2; v_call: TRBV5-1; clone_size: few; j_call: TRBJ2-5; cdr3_nt: TGCGCCAGCAGCTGGGGACCCGGGACTAGCGGAAGAGAGACCCAGTACTTC; cdr3_aa: CASSWGPGTSGRETQYF
d_call: TRBD2; v_call: TRBV20-1; clone_size: .; j_call: TRBJ2-3; cdr3_nt: TGCAGTGCTAGACTAGCGGGGGCCCCTTGGGCAGATACGCAGTATTTT; cdr3_aa: CSARLAGAPWADTQYF
d_call: .; v_call: TRBV4-3; clone_size: few; j_call: TRBJ2-7; cdr3_nt: TGCGCCAGCAGCCAAGACGCCGGGACGGGCTCCTACGAGCAGTACTTC; cdr3_aa: CASSQDAGTGSYEQYF
d_call: .; v_call: TRBV5-1; clone_size: many; j_call: TRBJ1-1; cdr3_nt: TGCGCCAGCAGCTTGGCCAGGACAAACACTGAAGCTTTCTTT; cdr3_aa: CASSLARTNTEAFF
d_call: TRBD2; v_call: TRBV24-1; clone_size: many; j_call: TRBJ2-1; cdr3_nt: TGTGCCACCAGTGACTCCGGACTAGCGAAGAATGAGCAGTTCTTC; cdr3_aa: CATSDSGLAKNEQFF
d_call: .; v_call: TRBV4-1; clone_size: many; j_call: TRBJ2-1; cdr3_nt: TGCGCCAGCAGCCCGCCGGGCGTTCTAGTAGATGAGCAGTTCTTC; cdr3_aa: CASSPPGVLVDEQFF
d_call: .; v_call: TRBV5-1; clone_size: .; j_call: TRBJ2-1; cdr3_nt: TGCGCCAGCTCCACCAGAGACTCCTACAATGAGCAGTTCTTC; cdr3_aa: CASSTRDSYNEQFF
d_call: TRBD1; v_call: TRBV6-5; clone_size: few; j_call: TRBJ1-4; cdr3_nt: TGTGCCAGCAGTACAGGGGGCAGAGAAAAACTGTTTTTT; cdr3_aa: CASSTGGREKLFF
d_call: TRBD2; v_call: TRBV6-2/TRBV6-3; clone_size: many; j_call: TRBJ2-3; cdr3_nt: TGTGCCAGCAGTTTCAATCCCCAGCGGGAGAGGGGAACAGATACGCAGTATTTT; cdr3_aa: CASSFNPQRERGTDTQYF
d_call: TRBD1; v_call: TRBV12-3/TRBV12-4; clone_size: few; j_call: TRBJ1-1; cdr3_nt: TGTGCCAGCAGCCGCACAGGGGTAGGGACTGAAGCTTTCTTT; cdr3_aa: CASSRTGVGTEAFF
d_call: .; v_call: TRBV7-4; clone_size: few; j_call: TRBJ1-4; cdr3_nt: TGTGCCAGCAGCTTTATTGGACTTTGGGCAACTAATGAAAAACTGTTTTTT; cdr3_aa: CASSFIGLWATNEKLFF
d_call: .; v_call: TRBV14; clone_size: .; j_call: TRBJ2-5; cdr3_nt: TGTGCCAGCAGCCACTTATATTTTGGCCAAGAGACCCAGTACTTC; cdr3_aa: CASSHLYFGQETQYF
d_call: .; v_call: TRBV7-9; clone_size: many; j_call: TRBJ1-2; cdr3_nt: TGTGCCAGCAGCCCTATGGGAGCTAACTATGGCTACACCTTC; cdr3_aa: CASSPMGANYGYTF
d_call: TRBD1; v_call: TRBV29-1; clone_size: many; j_call: TRBJ2-5; cdr3_nt: TGCAGCGGGTCCGAGACAGGGGAAGAGACCCAGTACTTC; cdr3_aa: CSGSETGEETQYF